This T cell receptor beta chain was observed in a study of shared T cell receptors in the human thymus. The junction had 1 base not matched to a gene; V was cut back by 1 base and J by 0 bases. Per germline, CDR1 SGHVS and CDR2 FQNEAQ. The CDR3 covers 16 residues. TCRdb's table, derived via immunoSEQ multiplex PCR, lists solely in-frame clones and lacks some. The table records some 660,000 clones, about 87% of them present only once. The same specimen was also included in a second study, on human thymus T cells.

V gene TRBV7-8 combines with J gene TRBJ2-2; 8 bases map to TRBD1. Source material: thymocytes. This TCR came from a boy under two years old with a congenital heart defect. The CDR3 region has the DNA TGTGCCAGCAGCTTAGGGACAGGGTCGAACACCGGGGAGCTGTTTTTT. Translating gives CASSLGTGSNTGELFF.